The sequence of this T cell receptor (beta chain) was determined in a study of T cell clonotyping in hematopoietic cell transplantation. General study results and limits: Graft donor and pretransplant recipient Inverse Simpson Index values predicted broader posttransplant TCR diversity. At the given depth, recipient repertoires were over 95% de novo clonotypes. Cells were unsorted, so CD4 and CD8 contributions were not separated.

Libraries were prepared by immunoSEQ multiplex PCR; TCRdb keeps only in-frame clonotypes and omits some of them. The sample records roughly 40,000 clones, around 95% being singletons. As concerns this clone: Its antigen is unknown.

V lost 6 bases, J lost 7 bases, and 12 bases lay in between. Germline CDR1 DFQATT, CDR2 SNEGSKA (reference sequence). The CDR3 is made up of 11 amino acids. Sequencing was done on a sample of peripheral blood mononuclear cells. The receptor comes from a young man in good health. Some clones in this sample may be carry-over from other donors' samples. This chain uses TRBV20-1 with TRBJ1-2; D is unclear. The CDR3 region has the DNA TGCAGTGCCCAACTCTATATTGGCTACACCTTC. Encoded protein: CSAQLYIGYTF.